The T cell receptor (beta chain) described here comes from a study of T cell responses to AZD1222 COVID-19 vaccine. Findings and caveats of the study: Without day 14 samples, only post-peak T cell repertoires were studied. Compared with day 0, the breadth and depth of the Spike-specific TCR repertoire rose significantly after two doses of AZD1222.

The sample holds a few counts of this clone. No antigen is known for it. Method: immunoSEQ multiplex PCR; TCRdb's copy keeps in-frame clones and lacks some. The table records about 120,000 clones, about nine tenths of them present only once. V was shortened by 0 bases and J by 8 bases, with 7 bases between the two germline ends. CDR1 is MDHEN and CDR2 is SYDVKM in the germline V gene. The CDR3 spans 13 residues. Material: peripheral blood, obtained on day 0 of MenACWY control vaccination. The chain is built from TRBV28 and TRBJ2-2; D gene ambiguous. The clonotype comes from an adult in good health. CDR3 amino acids: CASSLWEGGELFF. CDR3 DNA: TGTGCCAGCAGTTTATGGGAAGGTGGGGAGCTGTTTTTT.